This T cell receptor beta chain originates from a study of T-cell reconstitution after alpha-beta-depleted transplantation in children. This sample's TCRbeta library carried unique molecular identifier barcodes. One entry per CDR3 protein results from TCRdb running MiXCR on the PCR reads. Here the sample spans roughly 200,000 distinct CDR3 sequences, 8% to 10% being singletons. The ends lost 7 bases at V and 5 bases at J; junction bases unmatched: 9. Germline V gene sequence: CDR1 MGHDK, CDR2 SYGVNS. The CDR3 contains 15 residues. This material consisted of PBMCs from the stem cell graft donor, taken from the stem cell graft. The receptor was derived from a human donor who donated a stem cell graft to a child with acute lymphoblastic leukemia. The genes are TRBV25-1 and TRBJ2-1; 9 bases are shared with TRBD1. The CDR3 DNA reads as TGTGCCAGCAAGTTAACCGGGACAGGGAACAATGAGCAGTTCTTC. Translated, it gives CASKLTGTGNNEQFF.